The 24 T cell receptor beta chains given below trace back to one sample, sequenced in a study of OX40 agonist ivuxolimab in advanced cancers. TCRdb's copy holds only in-frame clones and misses some; the assay was immunoSEQ multiplex PCR. The data show roughly 63,000 clones, 89% seen once. The source material was CD4+ or CD8+ T cells sorted from blood, sampled in a trial of the OX40 agonist ivuxolimab. These receptor sequences come from an adult with an advanced solid tumor such as melanoma, head and neck, liver or kidney cancer.

The V and J genes are TRBV7-9 and TRBJ2-1; 7 nucleotides match TRBD1. The CDR3 sequence is 13 residues long. After removal of 5 bases from V and 8 bases from J, the junction contained 6 bases not matched to a gene. Germline V gene sequence: CDR1 SEHNR, CDR2 FQNEAQ (reference sequence). CDR3 nucleotides: TGTGCCAGCAGCGCCGCCGACAGGGATGAGCAGTTCTTC. Translated, it gives CASSAADRDEQFF. Full variable domain (remainder filled in from reference TRBV7-9 and TRBJ2-1): DTGVSQNPRHKITKRGQNVTFRCDPISEHNRLYWYRQTLGQGPEFLTYFQNEAQLEKSRLLSDRFSAERPKGSFSTLEIQRTEQGDSAMYLCASSAADRDEQFFGPGTRLTVL.

The rearrangement uses TRBV27 and TRBJ2-1; the match to TRBD2 covers 8 bases. Looked up from germline, CDR1 is MNHEY and CDR2 is SMNVEV (reference sequence). CDR3 length equals 15 residues. Germline trimming cut 6 bases from V and 3 bases from J; bases unmatched to any gene: 7. CDR3 region: CASRIAGPSYNEQFF. The CDR3, as DNA: TGTGCCAGCAGGATAGCGGGGCCCAGCTACAATGAGCAGTTCTTC.

V gene TRBV7-9 combines with J gene TRBJ2-1; tentatively, D is TRBD2 (5 bases). CDR3 length: 12 amino acids. Trimming cost V 7 bases and J 8 bases, with 12 bases left between them. From germline, CDR1 is SEHNR and CDR2 FQNEAQ (reference sequence). CDR3 region: CASTPRGDEQFF. The DNA of the CDR3 is TGTGCCAGCACCCCCCGGGGTGATGAGCAGTTCTTC.

The chain couples TRBV6-1 to TRBJ2-7; 8 nucleotides align to TRBD1. The J segment lost 5 bases and the V segment lost 2 bases, leaving 8 bases of the junction unmatched. In germline, CDR1 is MNHNS, CDR2 SASEGT. The CDR3 contains 15 residues. CDR3 DNA sequence: TGTGCCAGCAGTGAATTTGACAGGGGTTTCAACGAGCAGTACTTC. It codes for CASSEFDRGFNEQYF.

This chain links TRBV5-1 with TRBJ2-2; no clear D gene. Trimming took off 5 bases at V and 0 bases at J, with 11 bases between the two ends. CDR3 length equals 15 residues. CDR1 and CDR2 from the germline V gene are SGHRS and YFSETQ. CDR3 protein: CASRSSETNTGELFF. In DNA form, the CDR3 reads TGCGCCAGCAGATCATCAGAAACGAACACCGGGGAGCTGTTTTTT.

This chain links TRBV27 with TRBJ1-2; TRBD1 might be the D (5 bases). V lost 2 bases to trimming and J lost 8 bases, with 12 bases between them. This CDR3 has 13 residues. CDR1 is MNHEY and CDR2 is SMNVEV in the germline V gene (reference sequence). CDR3 region: CASSLGERGGYTF. The CDR3 DNA reads TGTGCCAGCAGTTTAGGGGAGAGGGGAGGCTACACCTTC.

The table lists this clone with a few counts. This chain links TRBV9 with TRBJ1-1, with 10 bases lining up with TRBD1. The CDR3 consists of 16 residues. The germline V gene has CDR1 SGDLS and CDR2 YYNGEE. J lost 0 bases, V lost 3 bases, and 5 bases had no gene match. The CDR3 DNA is TGTGCCAGCAGCGCCAGGACAGGGGGGATGAACACTGAAGCTTTCTTT. Protein product: CASSARTGGMNTEAFF.

In regard to this clone: Other DNA sequences within the sample encode an identical CDR3. The chain links TRBV19 to TRBJ2-1, with D perhaps given as TRBD1 or TRBD2 (5 bases each). The CDR3 contains 15 residues. Trimming cost V 3 bases and J 0 bases, with 9 bases left between them. The germline gives CDR1 LNHDA, CDR2 SQIVND (reference sequence). CDR3 sequence (DNA): TGTGCCAGTAGTATTTCAGGGAGCTCCTACAATGAGCAGTTCTTC. It is translated as CASSISGSSYNEQFF.

The rearrangement uses TRBV9 and TRBJ2-1; no reliable D call. V shed 1 base and J shed 2 bases, with 10 bases lying between them. Germline CDR1 SGDLS, CDR2 YYNGEE. The CDR3 has 15 amino acids. The CDR3 bases are TGTGCCAGCAGCGTACAGGCGGCCCCCTACAATGAGCAGTTCTTC. Protein: CASSVQAAPYNEQFF.

This rearrangement joins TRBV30 to TRBJ2-7, with D tentatively TRBD1 (5 bases). Deletions cut 0 bases from V and 6 bases from J, with 6 bases between. This CDR3 region has 11 residues. Germline V gene data show CDR1 as GTSNPN and CDR2 as SVGIG (reference sequence). CDR3 nucleotides: TGTGCCTGGAGTGTACAGGCCGAGCAGTACTTC. Protein product: CAWSVQAEQYF. Filled out from reference TRBV30 and TRBJ2-7, the complete variable domain reads SQTIHQWPATLVQPVGSPLSLECTVEGTSNPNLYWYRQAAGRGLQLLFYSVGIGQISSEVPQNLSASRPQDRQFILSSKKLLLSDSGFYLCAWSVQAEQYFGPGTRLTVT.

J is TRBJ2-1 and V is TRBV10-3; possibly TRBD1 for D (5 bases). Trimming took off 10 bases at V and 8 bases at J, with 9 bases between the two ends. This CDR3 region has 10 residues. CDR1 is ENHRY and CDR2 is SYGVKD in the germline V gene. CDR3 bases: TGTGCCACTAAAGGGGATGAGCAGTTCTTC. It is translated as CATKGDEQFF.

V usage is TRBV12-5 and J usage is TRBJ1-2; TRBD1 aligns across 8 bases. Germline CDR1 reads LGHNT; CDR2 reads FRNRAP. This CDR3 is 15 amino acids long. J lost 3 bases, V lost 1 base, and 4 bases had no gene match. CDR3 bases: TGTGCTAGTGGTTTGGGCCAGGGGGCAGACTATGGCTACACCTTC. Protein: CASGLGQGADYGYTF.

This rearrangement joins TRBV7-9 to TRBJ2-1, with D unclear. The CDR3 runs 13 residues. V dropped 5 bases and J dropped 8 bases, with 13 bases sitting between them. Germline CDR1 SEHNR, CDR2 FQNEAQ (reference sequence). CDR3 in amino acids: CASSLDLLDEQFF. The CDR3 DNA is TGTGCCAGCAGCCTGGACCTGCTCGATGAGCAGTTCTTC.

The chain combines TRBV5-6 with TRBJ2-1, with 7 bases lining up with TRBD2. Losses at the gene ends were 4 bases for V and 2 bases for J; bases not matched to a gene: 15. The germline CDR1 and CDR2 sequences are SGHDT and YYEEEE. The CDR3 loop spans 18 amino acids. The CDR3 region has the DNA TGTGCCAGCAGCCCGGATAGTGGCGGGAGAGGGGCCTACAATGAGCAGTTCTTC. This encodes CASSPDSGGRGAYNEQFF.

V and J are TRBV6-6 and TRBJ1-1; 10 positions agree with TRBD1. Germline loops: CDR1 MNHNY, CDR2 SVGAGI (reference sequence). The length of the CDR3 is 16 residues. Germline trimming cut 2 bases from V and 5 bases from J; bases unmatched to any gene: 8. Here the CDR3 DNA reads TGTGCCAGCAGTTACCCCCCCGACAGGGGGCGTACTGAAGCTTTCTTT. Its protein is CASSYPPDRGRTEAFF.

The chain employs TRBV7-9 and TRBJ1-1; no clear D. The CDR3 length is 16 residues. The germline V gene encodes CDR1 SEHNR and CDR2 FQNEAQ (reference sequence). Between the trimmed V and J ends, which lost 2 bases and 0 bases, there was a span of 13 bases. The CDR3 DNA sequence: TGTGCCAGCAGCTTAAGTAACACAGCGATGAACACTGAAGCTTTCTTT. It translates to CASSLSNTAMNTEAFF.

In its sample, this clone was seen many times. The V gene is TRBV6-5, the J gene TRBJ2-7; 8 bases map to TRBD1. The germline V gene has CDR1 MNHEY and CDR2 SVGAGI. The ends lost 7 bases at V and 6 bases at J; junction bases unmatched: 2. The CDR3 runs to 11 residues. CDR3 loop: CASTTGGEQYF. The CDR3 nucleotides read TGTGCCAGCACAACAGGGGGCGAGCAGTACTTC.

In the case of this clone: Other nucleotide sequences from this sample produce the same CDR3. The chain has TRBV5-1 and TRBJ2-1; unclear D gene. Trimming left V 0 bases short and J 1 base short, with 5 bases between. Looked up from germline, CDR1 is SGHRS and CDR2 is YFSETQ. The CDR3 extends over 14 amino acids. The CDR3 nucleotides read TGCGCCAGCAGCTTGGGGGGTTCCTACAATGAGCAGTTCTTC. Its protein product is CASSLGGSYNEQFF.

The chain is built from TRBV28 and TRBJ1-5; D ambiguous. V shed 6 bases and J shed 7 bases, with 19 bases lying between them. From germline, CDR1 is MDHEN and CDR2 SYDVKM. This CDR3 comprises 15 residues. CDR3 sequence reads: CASSYNSLVGQPQHF. CDR3 bases: TGTGCCAGCAGCTACAATTCCCTTGTGGGCCAGCCCCAGCATTTT.

DNA for the CDR3: TGTGCCAGCAGTGATAGTGGGGAAGAGACCCAGTACTTC. Protein sequence: CASSDSGEETQYF. This chain joins TRBV2 and TRBJ2-5; D unresolved. The CDR3 loop spans 13 amino acids. V lost 3 bases and J 3 bases, leaving 8 bases between the germline ends. The germline gives CDR1 SNHLY, CDR2 FYNNEI. Full variable domain (missing parts from reference TRBV2 and TRBJ2-5): EPEVTQTPSHQVTQMGQEVILRCVPISNHLYFYWYRQILGQKVEFLVSFYNNEISEKSEIFDDQFSVERPDGSNFTLKIRSTKLEDSAMYFCASSDSGEETQYFGPGTRLLVL.

The chain couples TRBV6-1 to TRBJ2-7; D is unclear. Germline V gene sequence: CDR1 MNHNS, CDR2 SASEGT. This CDR3 is built from 17 residues. Trimming shortened V by 2 bases and J by 0 bases, and 17 bases separated the two germline ends. The DNA of the CDR3 is TGTGCCAGCAGTGAAACTCGGGCGTTAGCCATCTCCTACGAGCAGTACTTC. Translation gives CASSETRALAISYEQYF.

The CDR3 DNA is TGTGCCAGCAGCCTGTATTCTGCGGGGGTACAAGAGACCCAGTACTTC. Translated, it gives CASSLYSAGVQETQYF. The rearrangement joins TRBV27 to TRBJ2-5; 7 positions agree with TRBD2. Trimming removed 6 bases from V and 2 bases from J; junction bases left unmatched: 12. The CDR3 covers 16 residues. From germline, CDR1 is MNHEY and CDR2 SMNVEV (reference sequence).

The chain links TRBV6-5 to TRBJ2-1, with 13 nucleotides matching TRBD2. The CDR3 covers 14 residues. Germline CDR1 and CDR2: MNHEY and SVGAGI. Losses at the gene ends were 6 bases for V and 9 bases for J; bases not matched to a gene: 5. CDR3 in DNA: TGTGCCAGCAGCGGACTAGCGGGAGTCGGTGAGCAGTTCTTC. Its translation is CASSGLAGVGEQFF.

This chain joins TRBV2 and TRBJ2-1; TRBD2 matches 10 bases. The germline V gene encodes CDR1 SNHLY and CDR2 FYNNEI. The CDR3 has 14 amino acids. V shed 9 bases, J shed 1 base, and the junction held 3 bases outside the gene matches. CDR3 sequence (DNA): TGTGCCAGTGATAGCGGGGGGTCCTACAATGAGCAGTTCTTC. This encodes CASDSGGSYNEQFF.